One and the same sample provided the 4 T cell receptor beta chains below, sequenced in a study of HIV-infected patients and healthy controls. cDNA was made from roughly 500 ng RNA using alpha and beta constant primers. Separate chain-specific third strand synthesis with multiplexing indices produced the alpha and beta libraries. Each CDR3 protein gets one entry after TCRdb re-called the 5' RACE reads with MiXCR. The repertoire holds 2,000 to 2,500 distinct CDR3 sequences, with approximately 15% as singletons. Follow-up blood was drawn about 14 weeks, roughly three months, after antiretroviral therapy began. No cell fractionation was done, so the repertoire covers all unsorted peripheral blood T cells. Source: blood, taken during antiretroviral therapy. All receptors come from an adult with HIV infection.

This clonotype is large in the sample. The CDR3 DNA sequence: TGTGCCAGTAGTATTAGCGGGAGCTCCTATAATTCACCCCTCCACTTT. This sequence encodes CASSISGSSYNSPLHF. The chain recombines TRBV19 with TRBJ1-6; D call uncertain. This CDR3 is built from 16 residues. Trimming left V 3 bases short and J 0 bases short, with 9 bases between. Per germline, CDR1 LNHDA and CDR2 SQIVND (reference sequence).

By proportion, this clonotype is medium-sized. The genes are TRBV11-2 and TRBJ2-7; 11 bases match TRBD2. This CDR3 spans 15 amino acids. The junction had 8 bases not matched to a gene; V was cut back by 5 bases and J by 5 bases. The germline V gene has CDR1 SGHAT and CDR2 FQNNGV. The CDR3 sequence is CASSHFRLAGHEQYF. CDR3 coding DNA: TGTGCCAGCAGCCATTTTAGACTAGCGGGACACGAGCAGTACTTC.

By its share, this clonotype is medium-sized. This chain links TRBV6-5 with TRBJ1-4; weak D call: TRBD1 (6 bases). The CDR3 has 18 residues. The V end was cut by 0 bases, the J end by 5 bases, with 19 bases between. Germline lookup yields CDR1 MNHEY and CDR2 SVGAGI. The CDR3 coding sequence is TGTGCCAGCAGTTACTCGAGCGTAGGAGGGGGGGCAAATGAAAAACTGTTTTTT. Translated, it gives CASSYSSVGGGANEKLFF.

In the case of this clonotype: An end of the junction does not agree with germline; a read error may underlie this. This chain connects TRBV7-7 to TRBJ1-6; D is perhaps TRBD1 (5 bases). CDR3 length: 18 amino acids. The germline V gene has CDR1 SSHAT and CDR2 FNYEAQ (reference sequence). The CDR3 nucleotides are TGTGCTAGCAGCTTAGTCCTAGGCGGGGACGAAGGGGATTCACCACTCCACTTT. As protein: CASSLVLGGDEGDSPLHF.